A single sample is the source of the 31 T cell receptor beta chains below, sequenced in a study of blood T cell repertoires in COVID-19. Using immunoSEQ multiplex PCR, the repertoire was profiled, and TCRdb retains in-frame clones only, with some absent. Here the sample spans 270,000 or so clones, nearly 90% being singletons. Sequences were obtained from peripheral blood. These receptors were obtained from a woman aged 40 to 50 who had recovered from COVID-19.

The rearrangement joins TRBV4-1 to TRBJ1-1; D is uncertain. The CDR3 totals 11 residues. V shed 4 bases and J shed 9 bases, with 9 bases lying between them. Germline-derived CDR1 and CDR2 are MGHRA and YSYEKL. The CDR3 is CASSLQQKAFF. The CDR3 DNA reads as TGCGCCAGCAGCCTACAGCAAAAAGCTTTCTTT.

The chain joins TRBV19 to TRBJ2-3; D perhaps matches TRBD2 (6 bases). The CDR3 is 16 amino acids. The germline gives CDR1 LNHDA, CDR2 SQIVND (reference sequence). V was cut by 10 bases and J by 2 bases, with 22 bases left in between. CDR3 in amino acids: CATLPSGTRYTDTQYF. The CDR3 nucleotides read TGTGCCACCCTTCCTTCCGGGACTCGCTACACAGATACGCAGTATTTT.

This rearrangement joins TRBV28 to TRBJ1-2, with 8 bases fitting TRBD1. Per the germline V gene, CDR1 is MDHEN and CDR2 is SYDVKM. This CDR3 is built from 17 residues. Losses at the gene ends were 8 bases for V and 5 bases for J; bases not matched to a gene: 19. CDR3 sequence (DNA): TGTGCCAGCTCATTCGGGGACAGGCGCTCTTCCCTTTATGGCTACACCTTC. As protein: CASSFGDRRSSLYGYTF.

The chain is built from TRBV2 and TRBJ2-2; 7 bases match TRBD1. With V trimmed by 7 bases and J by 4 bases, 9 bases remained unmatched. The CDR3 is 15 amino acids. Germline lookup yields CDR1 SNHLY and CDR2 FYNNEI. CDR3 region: CASNVGGGGTGELFF. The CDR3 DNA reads TGTGCCAGCAATGTAGGGGGCGGTGGCACCGGGGAGCTGTTTTTT.

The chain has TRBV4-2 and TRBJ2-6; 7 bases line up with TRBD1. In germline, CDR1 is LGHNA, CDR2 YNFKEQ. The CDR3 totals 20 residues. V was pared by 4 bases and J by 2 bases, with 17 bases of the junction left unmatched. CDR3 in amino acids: CASSRKGLQGLSAGANVLTF. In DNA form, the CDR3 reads TGTGCCAGCAGCCGCAAAGGGTTACAGGGGCTCTCCGCTGGGGCCAACGTCCTGACTTTC.

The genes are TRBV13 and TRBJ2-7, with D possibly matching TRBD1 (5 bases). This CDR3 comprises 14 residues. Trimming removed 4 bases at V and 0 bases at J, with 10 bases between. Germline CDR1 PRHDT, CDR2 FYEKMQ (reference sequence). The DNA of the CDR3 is TGTGCCAGCAGCTCGACAGAGAACTCCTACGAGCAGTACTTC. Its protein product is CASSSTENSYEQYF.

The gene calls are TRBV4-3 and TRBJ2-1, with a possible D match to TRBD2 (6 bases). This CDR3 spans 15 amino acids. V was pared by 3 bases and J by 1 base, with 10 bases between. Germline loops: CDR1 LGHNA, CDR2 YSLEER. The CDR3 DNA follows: TGCGCCAGCAGCCATGGGGCGGGATCCTACAATGAGCAGTTCTTC. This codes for CASSHGAGSYNEQFF.

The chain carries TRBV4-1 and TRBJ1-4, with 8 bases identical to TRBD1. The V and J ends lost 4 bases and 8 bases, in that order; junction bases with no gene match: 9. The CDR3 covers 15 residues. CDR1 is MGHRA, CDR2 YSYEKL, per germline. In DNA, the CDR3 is TGCGCCAGCAGCCCCGTGGGGACAGGACGAGAAAAACTGTTTTTT. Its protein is CASSPVGTGREKLFF.

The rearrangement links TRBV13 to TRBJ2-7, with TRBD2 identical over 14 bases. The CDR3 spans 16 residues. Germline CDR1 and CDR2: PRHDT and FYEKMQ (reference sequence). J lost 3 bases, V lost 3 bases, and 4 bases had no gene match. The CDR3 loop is CASSLGLAGDIYEQYV. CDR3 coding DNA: TGTGCCAGCAGCTTGGGACTAGCGGGAGACATCTACGAGCAGTACGTC.

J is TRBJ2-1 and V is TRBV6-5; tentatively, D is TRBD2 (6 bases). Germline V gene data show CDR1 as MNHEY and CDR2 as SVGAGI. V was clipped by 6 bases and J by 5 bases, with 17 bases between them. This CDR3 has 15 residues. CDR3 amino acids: CASRFTSLRNNEQFF. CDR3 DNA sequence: TGTGCCAGCAGATTCACTAGCCTGCGGAACAATGAGCAGTTCTTC.

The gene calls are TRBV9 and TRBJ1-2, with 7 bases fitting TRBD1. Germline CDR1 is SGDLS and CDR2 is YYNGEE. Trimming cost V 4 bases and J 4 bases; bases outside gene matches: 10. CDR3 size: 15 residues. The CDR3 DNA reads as TGTGCCAGCAGCCCTGACCAGGGGGACCTCTATGGCTACACCTTC. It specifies CASSPDQGDLYGYTF.

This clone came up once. The CDR3 here is CASINPGETGGYTF. Written as DNA, the CDR3 is TGTGCCAGCATCAACCCCGGGGAGACGGGTGGCTACACCTTC. The V call is TRBV2, the J call TRBJ1-2; D call uncertain. This CDR3 has 14 residues. V gave up 7 bases and J gave up 7 bases, with 19 bases separating them. CDR1 is SNHLY and CDR2 is FYNNEI in the germline V gene.

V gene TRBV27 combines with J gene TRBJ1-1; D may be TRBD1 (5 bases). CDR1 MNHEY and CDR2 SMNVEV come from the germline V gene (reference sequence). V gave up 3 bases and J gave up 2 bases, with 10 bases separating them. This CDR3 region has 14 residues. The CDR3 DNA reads TGTGCCAGCAGTTTGCGGGGGAGTAACACTGAAGCTTTCTTT. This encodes CASSLRGSNTEAFF.

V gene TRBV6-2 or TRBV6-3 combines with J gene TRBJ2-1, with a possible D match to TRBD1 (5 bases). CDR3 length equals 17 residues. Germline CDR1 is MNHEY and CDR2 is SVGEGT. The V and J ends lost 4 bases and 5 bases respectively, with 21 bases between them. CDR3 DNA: TGTGCCAGCAGTTTTAGCCTCAGGGCCCCCCTACACAATGAGCAGTTCTTC. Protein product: CASSFSLRAPLHNEQFF.

CDR3 nucleotides: TGTGCCAGCAGCTTATATAGGGGCGAAGCTTTCTTT. Translation: CASSLYRGEAFF. The chain combines TRBV11-2 with TRBJ1-1; maybe TRBD1 (5 bases). The CDR3 has 12 amino acids. The germline gives CDR1 SGHAT, CDR2 FQNNGV. The V and J ends lost 2 bases and 8 bases respectively, with 9 bases between them.

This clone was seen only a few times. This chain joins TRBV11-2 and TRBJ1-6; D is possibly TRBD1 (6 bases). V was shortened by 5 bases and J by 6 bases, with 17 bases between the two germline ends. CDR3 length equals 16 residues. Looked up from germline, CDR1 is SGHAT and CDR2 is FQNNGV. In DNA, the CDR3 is TGTGCCAGCAGCCTCGCGGGAGGGGGACTTAATTCACCCCTCCACTTT. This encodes CASSLAGGGLNSPLHF.

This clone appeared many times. CDR3 nucleotide sequence: TGTGCCAGCAGCACTGGACAGGGAAGCAATCAGCCCCAGCATTTT. Its protein product is CASSTGQGSNQPQHF. The gene calls are TRBV25-1 and TRBJ1-5; 8 bases are shared with TRBD1. The germline V gene has CDR1 MGHDK and CDR2 SYGVNS. The CDR3 length is 15 residues. The V gene end was trimmed by 6 bases and the J gene end by 1 base; junction bases not matched to a gene: 5.

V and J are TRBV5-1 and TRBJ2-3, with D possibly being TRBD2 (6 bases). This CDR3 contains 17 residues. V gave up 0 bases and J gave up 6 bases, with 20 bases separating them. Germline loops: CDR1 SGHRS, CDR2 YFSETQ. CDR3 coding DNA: TGCGCCAGCAGCTTGGATCTGGGTCGGGACTCGATGGATACGCAGTATTTT. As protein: CASSLDLGRDSMDTQYF.

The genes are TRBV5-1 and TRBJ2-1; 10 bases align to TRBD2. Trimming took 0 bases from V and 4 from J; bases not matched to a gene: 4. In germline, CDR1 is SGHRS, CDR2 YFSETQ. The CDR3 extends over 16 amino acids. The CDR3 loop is CASSLVIAGGYNEQFF. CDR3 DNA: TGCGCCAGCAGCTTGGTAATAGCGGGGGGTTACAATGAGCAGTTCTTC.

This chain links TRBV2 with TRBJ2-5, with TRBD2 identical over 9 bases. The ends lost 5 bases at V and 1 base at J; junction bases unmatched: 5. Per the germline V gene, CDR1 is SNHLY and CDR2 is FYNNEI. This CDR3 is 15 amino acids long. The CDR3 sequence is CASSIAGALQETQYF. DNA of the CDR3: TGTGCCAGCAGTATAGCGGGGGCGCTCCAAGAGACCCAGTACTTC.

The DNA for the CDR3 is TGCGCCAGCAGCCCTGATACTAGCGGGAGGACAGATACGCAGTATTTT. It encodes CASSPDTSGRTDTQYF. The V call is TRBV4-3, the J call TRBJ2-3, with 12 bases identical to TRBD2. Germline values: CDR1 LGHNA, CDR2 YSLEER. This CDR3 spans 16 amino acids. V lost 4 bases to trimming and J lost 3 bases; unmatched junction nucleotides: 5.

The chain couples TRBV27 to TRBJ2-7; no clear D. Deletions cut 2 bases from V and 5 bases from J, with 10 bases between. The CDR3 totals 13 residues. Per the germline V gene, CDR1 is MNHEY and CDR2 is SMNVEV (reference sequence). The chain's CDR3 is CASSLGLRDEQYF. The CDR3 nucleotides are TGTGCCAGCAGTTTAGGTCTTCGGGACGAGCAGTACTTC.

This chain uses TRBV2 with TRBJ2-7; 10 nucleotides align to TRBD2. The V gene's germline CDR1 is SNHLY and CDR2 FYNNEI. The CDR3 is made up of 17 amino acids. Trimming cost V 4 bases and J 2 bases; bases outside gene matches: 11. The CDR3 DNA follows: TGTGCCAGCAGTGGATCCAGGACTAGCGGCAAGACCTACGAGCAGTACTTC. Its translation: CASSGSRTSGKTYEQYF.

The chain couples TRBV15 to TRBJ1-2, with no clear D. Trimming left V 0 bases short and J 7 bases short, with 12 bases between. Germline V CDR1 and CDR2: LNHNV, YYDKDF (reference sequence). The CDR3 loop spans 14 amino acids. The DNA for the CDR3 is TGTGCCACCAGCAGAGATTCAGAAAATGGTGGCTACACCTTC. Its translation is CATSRDSENGGYTF.

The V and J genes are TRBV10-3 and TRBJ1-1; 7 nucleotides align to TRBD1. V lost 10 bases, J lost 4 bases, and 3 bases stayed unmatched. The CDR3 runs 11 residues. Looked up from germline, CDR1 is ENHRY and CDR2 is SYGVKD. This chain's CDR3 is CATQGVTEAFF. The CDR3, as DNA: TGTGCCACCCAGGGGGTCACTGAAGCTTTCTTT.

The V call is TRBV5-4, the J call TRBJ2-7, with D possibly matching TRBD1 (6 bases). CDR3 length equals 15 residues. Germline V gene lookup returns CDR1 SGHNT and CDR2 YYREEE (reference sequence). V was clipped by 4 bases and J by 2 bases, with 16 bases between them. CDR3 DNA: TGTGCCAGCAGCCCGGGGAGCAGGGGACCCTACGAGCAGTACGTC. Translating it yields CASSPGSRGPYEQYV.

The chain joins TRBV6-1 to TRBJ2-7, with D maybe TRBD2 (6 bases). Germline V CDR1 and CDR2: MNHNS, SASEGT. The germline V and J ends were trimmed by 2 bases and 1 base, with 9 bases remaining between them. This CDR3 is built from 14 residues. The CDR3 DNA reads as TGTGCCAGCAGTGAACAGGGAGGTTCCTACGAGCAGTACGTC. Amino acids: CASSEQGGSYEQYV.

The chain's CDR3 is CASSGSGGAYNEQFF. CDR3 bases: TGCGCCAGCAGCGGGAGCGGGGGGGCCTACAATGAGCAGTTCTTC. This sequence joins TRBV5-1 and TRBJ2-1; 10 nucleotides match TRBD2. The length of the CDR3 is 15 residues. The germline V gene encodes CDR1 SGHRS and CDR2 YFSETQ. V was clipped by 4 bases and J by 2 bases; unmatched bases: 3.

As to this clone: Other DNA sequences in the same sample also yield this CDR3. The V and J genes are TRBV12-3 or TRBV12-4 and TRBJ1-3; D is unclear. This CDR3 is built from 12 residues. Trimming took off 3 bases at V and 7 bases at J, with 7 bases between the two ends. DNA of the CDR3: TGTGCCAGCAGTTTTCTCGGTAACACCATATATTTT. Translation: CASSFLGNTIYF.

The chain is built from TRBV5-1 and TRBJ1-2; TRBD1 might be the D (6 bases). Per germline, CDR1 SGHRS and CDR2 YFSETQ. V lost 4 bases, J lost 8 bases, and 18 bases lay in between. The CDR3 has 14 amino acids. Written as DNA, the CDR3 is TGCGCCAGCAGCCCCGCTGGTTTGGGACAAGGCTACACCTTC. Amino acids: CASSPAGLGQGYTF.

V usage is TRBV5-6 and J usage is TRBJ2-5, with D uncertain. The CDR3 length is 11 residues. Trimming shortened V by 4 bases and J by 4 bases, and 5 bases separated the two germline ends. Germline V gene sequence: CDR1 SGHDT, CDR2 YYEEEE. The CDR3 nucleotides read TGTGCCAGCAGCGCTACAGAGACCCAGTACTTC. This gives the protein CASSATETQYF.